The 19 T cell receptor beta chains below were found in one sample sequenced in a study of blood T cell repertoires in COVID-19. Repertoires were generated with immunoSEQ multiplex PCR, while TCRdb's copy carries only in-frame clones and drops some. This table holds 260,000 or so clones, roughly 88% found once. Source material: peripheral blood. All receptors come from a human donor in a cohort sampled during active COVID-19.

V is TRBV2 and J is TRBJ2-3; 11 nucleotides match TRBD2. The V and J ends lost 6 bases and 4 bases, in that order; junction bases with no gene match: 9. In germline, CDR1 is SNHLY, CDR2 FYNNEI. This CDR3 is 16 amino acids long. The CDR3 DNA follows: TGTGCCAGCAGCGAGCTTAGCGGGGGGGCGGCAGATACGCAGTATTTT. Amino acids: CASSELSGGAADTQYF. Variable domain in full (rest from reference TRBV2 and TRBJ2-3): EPEVTQTPSHQVTQMGQEVILRCVPISNHLYFYWYRQILGQKVEFLVSFYNNEISEKSEIFDDQFSVERPDGSNFTLKIRSTKLEDSAMYFCASSELSGGAADTQYFGPGTRLTVL.

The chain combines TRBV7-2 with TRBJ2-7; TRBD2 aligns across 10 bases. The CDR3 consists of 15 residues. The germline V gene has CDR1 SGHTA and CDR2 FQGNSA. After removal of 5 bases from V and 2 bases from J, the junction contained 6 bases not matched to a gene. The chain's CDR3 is CASSLESGGAYEQYF. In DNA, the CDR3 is TGTGCCAGCAGCCTGGAAAGCGGGGGGGCCTACGAGCAGTACTTC.

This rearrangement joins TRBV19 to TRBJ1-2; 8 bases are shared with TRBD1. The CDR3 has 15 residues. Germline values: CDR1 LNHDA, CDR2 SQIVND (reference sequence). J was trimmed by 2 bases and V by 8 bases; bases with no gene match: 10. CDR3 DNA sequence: TGTGCCAGTTGTCTGCGGACAGGGCGGAACTATGGCTACACCTTC. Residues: CASCLRTGRNYGYTF.

Here the CDR3 DNA reads TGTGCCAGCAGTTTTACTAGGGACAGCTTCTACGAGCAGTACTTC. The encoded protein is CASSFTRDSFYEQYF. V usage is TRBV27 and J usage is TRBJ2-7; the match to TRBD1 covers 7 bases. J lost 3 bases, V lost 3 bases, and 8 bases had no gene match. The germline CDR1 and CDR2 sequences are MNHEY and SMNVEV (reference sequence). The CDR3 spans 15 residues.

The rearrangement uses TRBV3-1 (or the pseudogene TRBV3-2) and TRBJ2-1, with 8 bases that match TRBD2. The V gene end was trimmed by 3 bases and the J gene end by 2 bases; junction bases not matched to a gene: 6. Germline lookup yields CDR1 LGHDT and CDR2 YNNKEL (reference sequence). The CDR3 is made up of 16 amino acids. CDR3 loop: CASSQEASGPYNEQFF. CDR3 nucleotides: TGTGCCAGCAGCCAGGAGGCTAGCGGGCCCTACAATGAGCAGTTCTTC.

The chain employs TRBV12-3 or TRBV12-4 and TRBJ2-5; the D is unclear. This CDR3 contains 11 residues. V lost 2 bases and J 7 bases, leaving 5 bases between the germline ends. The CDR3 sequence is CASSLSLTQYF. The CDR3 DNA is TGTGCCAGCAGTTTATCGTTGACCCAGTACTTC.

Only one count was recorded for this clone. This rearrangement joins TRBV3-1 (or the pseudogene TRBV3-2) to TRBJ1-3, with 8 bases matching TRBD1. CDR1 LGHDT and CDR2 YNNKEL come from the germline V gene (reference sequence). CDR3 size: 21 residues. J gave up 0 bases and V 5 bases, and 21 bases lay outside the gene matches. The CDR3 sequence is CASSTPPGTGLPFYSGNTIYF. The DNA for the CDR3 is TGTGCCAGCAGCACACCCCCCGGGACAGGCCTGCCCTTTTACTCTGGAAACACCATATATTTT.

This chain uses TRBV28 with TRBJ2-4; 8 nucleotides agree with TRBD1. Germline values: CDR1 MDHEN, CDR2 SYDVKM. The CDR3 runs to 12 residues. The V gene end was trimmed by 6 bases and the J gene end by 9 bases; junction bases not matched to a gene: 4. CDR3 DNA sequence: TGTGCCAGCAGGGGGACAGGATCCATTCAGTACTTC. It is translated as CASRGTGSIQYF.

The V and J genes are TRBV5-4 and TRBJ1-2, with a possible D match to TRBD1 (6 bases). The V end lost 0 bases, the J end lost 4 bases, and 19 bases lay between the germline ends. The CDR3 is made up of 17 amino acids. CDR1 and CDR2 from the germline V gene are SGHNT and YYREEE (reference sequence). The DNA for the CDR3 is TGTGCCAGCAGCTTGGGGGCCGGAGGGGGGGCGTCCTATGGCTACACCTTC. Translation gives CASSLGAGGGASYGYTF. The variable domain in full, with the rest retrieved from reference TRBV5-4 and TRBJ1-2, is ETGVTQSPTHLIKTRGQQVTLRCSSQSGHNTVSWYQQALGQGPQFIFQYYREEENGRGNFPPRFSGLQFPNYSSELNVNALELDDSALYLCASSLGAGGGASYGYTFGSGTRLTVV.

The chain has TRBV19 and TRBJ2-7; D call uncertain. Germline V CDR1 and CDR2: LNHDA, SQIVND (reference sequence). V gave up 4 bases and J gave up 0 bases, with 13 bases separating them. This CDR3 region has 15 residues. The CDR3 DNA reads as TGTGCCAGTAGTAAGACGGGTTCCTACTCCTACGAGCAGTACTTC. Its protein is CASSKTGSYSYEQYF.

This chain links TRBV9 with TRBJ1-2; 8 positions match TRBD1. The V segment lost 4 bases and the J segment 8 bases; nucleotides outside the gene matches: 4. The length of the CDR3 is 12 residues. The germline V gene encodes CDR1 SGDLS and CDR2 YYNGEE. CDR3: CASSPGQGGYTF. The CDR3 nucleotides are TGTGCCAGCAGCCCCGGACAGGGCGGCTACACCTTC.

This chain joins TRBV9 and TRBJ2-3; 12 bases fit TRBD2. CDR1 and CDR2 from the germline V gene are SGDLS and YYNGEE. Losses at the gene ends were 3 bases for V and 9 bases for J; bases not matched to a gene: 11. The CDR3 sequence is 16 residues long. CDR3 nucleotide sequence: TGTGCCAGCAGCGCCGGGGGTGGGCTAGCGGGAGGGACGCAGTATTTT. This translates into CASSAGGGLAGGTQYF.

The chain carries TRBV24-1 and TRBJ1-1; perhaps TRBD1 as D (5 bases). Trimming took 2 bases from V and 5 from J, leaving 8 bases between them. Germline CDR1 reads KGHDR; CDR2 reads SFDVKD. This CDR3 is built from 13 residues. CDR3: CATSDSTETEAFF. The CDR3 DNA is TGTGCCACCAGTGATTCGACAGAGACTGAAGCTTTCTTT.

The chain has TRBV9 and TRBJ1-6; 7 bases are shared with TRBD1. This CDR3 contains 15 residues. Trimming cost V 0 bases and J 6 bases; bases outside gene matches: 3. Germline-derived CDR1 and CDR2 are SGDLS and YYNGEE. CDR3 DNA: TGTGCCAGCAGCGTAGGACGACAGGGTAATTCACCCCTCCACTTT. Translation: CASSVGRQGNSPLHF.

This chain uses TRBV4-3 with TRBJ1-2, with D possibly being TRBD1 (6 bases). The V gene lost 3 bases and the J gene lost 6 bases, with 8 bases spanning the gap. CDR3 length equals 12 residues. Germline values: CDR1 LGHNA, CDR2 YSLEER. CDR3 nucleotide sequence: TGCGCCAGCAGCCAGTCAGGGGATGGCTACACCTTC. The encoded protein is CASSQSGDGYTF.

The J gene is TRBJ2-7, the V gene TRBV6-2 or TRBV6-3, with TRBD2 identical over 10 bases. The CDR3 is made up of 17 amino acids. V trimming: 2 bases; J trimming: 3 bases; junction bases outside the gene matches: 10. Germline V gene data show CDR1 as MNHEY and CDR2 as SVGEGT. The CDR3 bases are TGTGCCAGCAGTTACGGGGGGTTAGCGGGAGGCATCTACGAGCAGTACTTC. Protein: CASSYGGLAGGIYEQYF.

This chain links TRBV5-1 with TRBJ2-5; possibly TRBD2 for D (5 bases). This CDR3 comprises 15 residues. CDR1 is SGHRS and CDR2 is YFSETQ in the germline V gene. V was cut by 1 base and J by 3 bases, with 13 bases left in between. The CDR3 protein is CASSLRSGGEETQYF. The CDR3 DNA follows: TGCGCCAGCAGCTTGAGGAGTGGAGGTGAAGAGACCCAGTACTTC. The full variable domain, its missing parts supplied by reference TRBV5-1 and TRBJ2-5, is KAGVTQTPRYLIKTRGQQVTLSCSPISGHRSVSWYQQTPGQGLQFLFEYFSETQRNKGNFPGRFSGRQFSNSRSEMNVSTLELGDSALYLCASSLRSGGEETQYFGPGTRLLVL.

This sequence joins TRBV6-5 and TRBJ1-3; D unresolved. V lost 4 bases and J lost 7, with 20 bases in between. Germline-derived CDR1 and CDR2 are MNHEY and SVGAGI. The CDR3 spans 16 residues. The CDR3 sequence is CASSFGLIPGLNTIYF. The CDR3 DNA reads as TGTGCCAGCAGTTTTGGCTTGATCCCTGGGCTGAACACCATATATTTT.

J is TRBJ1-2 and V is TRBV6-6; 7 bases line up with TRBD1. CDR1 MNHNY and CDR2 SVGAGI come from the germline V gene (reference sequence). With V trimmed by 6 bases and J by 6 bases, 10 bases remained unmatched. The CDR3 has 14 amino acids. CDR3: CASSSTGVVNGYTF. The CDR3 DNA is TGTGCCAGCAGCTCTACAGGGGTGGTGAATGGCTACACCTTC.